A selection of T cell receptor beta chains follows, all from one sample in a study of T cell responses to AZD1222 COVID-19 vaccine. Generated by immunoSEQ multiplex PCR, the TCRdb table keeps only in-frame clones and is missing some. The sample carries over 100,000 clones, roughly 88% recorded once. The sample here was peripheral blood, taken 28 days after the second AZD1222 dose. Every receptor here comes from an adult who received the AZD1222 COVID-19 vaccine. Each CDR3 is given with its conserved first and last residue. Fields, in order: D gene, clone size, V gene, J gene, CDR3 DNA, CDR3 protein. D genes are given only for firm matches. Clone size appears in some rows only: once, few, many, or a class for an expanded clone.

d_gene: NA; abundance: NA; v_gene: TRBV3-1/TRBV3-2; j_gene: TRBJ1-1; CDR3nt: TGTGCCAGCAGCCAAGGGACGTGGGGCACTGAAGCTTTCTTT; CDR3aa: CASSQGTWGTEAFF
d_gene: NA; abundance: NA; v_gene: TRBV19; j_gene: TRBJ2-2; CDR3nt: TGTGCCAGTAGTACTCGTTGGGGCACTAACACCGGGGAGCTGTTTTTT; CDR3aa: CASSTRWGTNTGELFF
d_gene: NA; abundance: NA; v_gene: TRBV10-3; j_gene: TRBJ2-5; CDR3nt: TGTGCCATCAGTGACCCCCAAGAGACCCAGTACTTC; CDR3aa: CAISDPQETQYF
d_gene: TRBD2; abundance: NA; v_gene: TRBV5-1; j_gene: TRBJ2-7; CDR3nt: TGCGCCAGCAGCTCGGAACCGGGACTAGCGGGAACCGAGCAGTACTTC; CDR3aa: CASSSEPGLAGTEQYF
d_gene: NA; abundance: NA; v_gene: TRBV7-9; j_gene: TRBJ1-3; CDR3nt: TGTGCCAGCAGCTTAGACGGGGGAAGGGAATTTAGAAACACCATATATTTT; CDR3aa: CASSLDGGREFRNTIYF
d_gene: TRBD1; abundance: NA; v_gene: TRBV18; j_gene: TRBJ1-1; CDR3nt: TGTGCCAGCTCACCAAGGAGAGGGACAGCACCCGAATCGATCACTGAAGCTTTCTTT; CDR3aa: CASSPRRGTAPESITEAFF
d_gene: TRBD1; abundance: NA; v_gene: TRBV12-3/TRBV12-4; j_gene: TRBJ1-3; CDR3nt: TGTGCCAGCAGTTTCTCACAGGGGAACACCATATATTTT; CDR3aa: CASSFSQGNTIYF
d_gene: TRBD1; abundance: NA; v_gene: TRBV19; j_gene: TRBJ2-1; CDR3nt: TGTGCCAGTACACGGGACAGGGGGTCCTACAATGAGCAGTTCTTC; CDR3aa: CASTRDRGSYNEQFF
d_gene: TRBD1; abundance: NA; v_gene: TRBV3-1/TRBV3-2; j_gene: TRBJ1-5; CDR3nt: TGTGCCAGCAGCCAAGATAAAGGAGGGGGCGCGGAGCAGCCCCAGCATTTT; CDR3aa: CASSQDKGGGAEQPQHF
d_gene: TRBD2; abundance: once; v_gene: TRBV13; j_gene: TRBJ2-1; CDR3nt: TGTGCCAGCAGCTCGCTGAAGGGGGCTAGCGGGAGCTATGAGCAGTTCTTC; CDR3aa: CASSSLKGASGSYEQFF
d_gene: TRBD1; abundance: NA; v_gene: TRBV24-1; j_gene: TRBJ2-1; CDR3nt: TGTGCCACCAGTGACCCAGGACAGGCGGGTGGTGAGCAGTTCTTC; CDR3aa: CATSDPGQAGGEQFF
d_gene: NA; abundance: once; v_gene: TRBV27; j_gene: TRBJ1-4; CDR3nt: TGTGCCAGCAGTCCCCGGCGGGGTGAAAAACTGTTTTTT; CDR3aa: CASSPRRGEKLFF
d_gene: TRBD1; abundance: NA; v_gene: TRBV10-3; j_gene: TRBJ2-2; CDR3nt: TGTGCCATCAGTACGGGACAGGAGCAAACCGGGGAGCTGTTTTTT; CDR3aa: CAISTGQEQTGELFF
d_gene: TRBD2; abundance: NA; v_gene: TRBV7-3; j_gene: TRBJ2-1; CDR3nt: TGTGCCAGCCCCTATCCGCGGGTGCGGGAGGGCCCCTACAATGAGCAGTTCTTC; CDR3aa: CASPYPRVREGPYNEQFF
d_gene: TRBD2; abundance: NA; v_gene: TRBV7-9; j_gene: TRBJ2-7; CDR3nt: TGTGCCAGCAGTCTTAGCGGGGGTTACGAGCAGTACTTC; CDR3aa: CASSLSGGYEQYF
d_gene: NA; abundance: NA; v_gene: TRBV19; j_gene: TRBJ2-7; CDR3nt: TGTGCCAGTACGGACGAGGCAGTAGCCTACGAGCAGTACTTC; CDR3aa: CASTDEAVAYEQYF
d_gene: NA; abundance: NA; v_gene: TRBV6-5; j_gene: TRBJ1-1; CDR3nt: TGTGCCAGCAGTCCTTCTGGACGGTTGAACACTGAAGCTTTCTTT; CDR3aa: CASSPSGRLNTEAFF
d_gene: NA; abundance: NA; v_gene: TRBV6-5; j_gene: TRBJ1-2; CDR3nt: TGTGCCAGCAGTTACTCACACACAGGGCCCGGAGGCTACACCTTC; CDR3aa: CASSYSHTGPGGYTF
d_gene: NA; abundance: NA; v_gene: TRBV3-1/TRBV3-2; j_gene: TRBJ2-1; CDR3nt: TGTGCCAGCAGCGTATACAATGAGCAGTTCTTC; CDR3aa: CASSVYNEQFF
d_gene: NA; abundance: NA; v_gene: TRBV18; j_gene: TRBJ1-3; CDR3nt: TGTGCCAGCTCACCACAAGGAGGAAACACCATATATTTT; CDR3aa: CASSPQGGNTIYF
d_gene: TRBD1; abundance: NA; v_gene: TRBV30; j_gene: TRBJ1-3; CDR3nt: TGTGCCTGGAGTAACCCTAGGCAGGGGGCAACTGGAAACACCATATATTTT; CDR3aa: CAWSNPRQGATGNTIYF
d_gene: NA; abundance: NA; v_gene: TRBV3-1/TRBV3-2; j_gene: TRBJ1-3; CDR3nt: TGTGCCAGCAGCCACCAGGGTTCTGGAAACACCATATATTTT; CDR3aa: CASSHQGSGNTIYF
d_gene: NA; abundance: NA; v_gene: TRBV5-5; j_gene: TRBJ1-2; CDR3nt: TGTGCCAGCAGCCTCGAAAGGGACCTCCCCCGGAACACCTTC; CDR3aa: CASSLERDLPRNTF
d_gene: TRBD2; abundance: NA; v_gene: TRBV27; j_gene: TRBJ2-1; CDR3nt: TGTGCCAGCAGTTCGCCATTAGCGGGAGGGCCTTACAATGAGCAGTTCTTC; CDR3aa: CASSSPLAGGPYNEQFF
d_gene: TRBD1; abundance: NA; v_gene: TRBV18; j_gene: TRBJ1-2; CDR3nt: TGTGCCAGCTCAACACAGGGGTACTATGGCTACACCTTC; CDR3aa: CASSTQGYYGYTF
d_gene: NA; abundance: NA; v_gene: TRBV5-4; j_gene: TRBJ2-7; CDR3nt: TGTGCCAGCAGCCGAATACAGGGCGACGAGCAGTACTTC; CDR3aa: CASSRIQGDEQYF
d_gene: NA; abundance: NA; v_gene: TRBV5-1; j_gene: TRBJ2-5; CDR3nt: TGCGCCAGCAGCTTGGTGGGAAACCAAGAGACCCAGTACTTC; CDR3aa: CASSLVGNQETQYF
d_gene: NA; abundance: NA; v_gene: TRBV7-3; j_gene: TRBJ2-1; CDR3nt: TGTGCCAGCAGCTCGGATGCTGGGGCCTACAATGAGCAGTTCTTC; CDR3aa: CASSSDAGAYNEQFF
d_gene: TRBD1; abundance: once; v_gene: TRBV10-3; j_gene: TRBJ1-3; CDR3nt: TGTGCCATCAGAGACCAGGGGGCGGGAAACACCATATATTTT; CDR3aa: CAIRDQGAGNTIYF
d_gene: NA; abundance: NA; v_gene: TRBV19; j_gene: TRBJ1-2; CDR3nt: TGTGCCAGTAGTATAAAGGGACGGGACTTCGGTAGGACCTTC; CDR3aa: CASSIKGRDFGRTF
d_gene: TRBD1; abundance: NA; v_gene: TRBV7-9; j_gene: TRBJ1-6; CDR3nt: TGTGCCAGCAGCCTGGACAGGGGGGGTATGGATTCACCCCTCCACTTT; CDR3aa: CASSLDRGGMDSPLHF
d_gene: NA; abundance: NA; v_gene: TRBV4-1; j_gene: TRBJ1-1; CDR3nt: TGCGCCAGCAGCCAAGCTCGGGATCGACGAACTTTCTTT; CDR3aa: CASSQARDRRTFF
d_gene: NA; abundance: NA; v_gene: TRBV5-5; j_gene: TRBJ2-7; CDR3nt: TGTGCCAGCAGCTCCAATTACGGGAGTTCCTACGAGCAGTACTTC; CDR3aa: CASSSNYGSSYEQYF
d_gene: TRBD2; abundance: NA; v_gene: TRBV2; j_gene: TRBJ2-3; CDR3nt: TGTGCCAGCGATCTAGCGGGTAGCACAGATACGCAGTATTTT; CDR3aa: CASDLAGSTDTQYF
d_gene: TRBD2; abundance: NA; v_gene: TRBV3-1/TRBV3-2; j_gene: TRBJ2-2; CDR3nt: TGTGCCAGCCGCCAGGGACTAGCGGGTGCCGGGGAGCTGTTTTTT; CDR3aa: CASRQGLAGAGELFF
d_gene: TRBD2; abundance: once; v_gene: TRBV5-1; j_gene: TRBJ2-3; CDR3nt: TGCGCCAGCAGCCCGGGACTAGCGGGACAAGATACGCAGTATTTT; CDR3aa: CASSPGLAGQDTQYF
d_gene: NA; abundance: NA; v_gene: TRBV28; j_gene: TRBJ1-3; CDR3nt: TGTGCCAGCACGGGTGCGGCGGTCTCTGGAAACACCATATATTTT; CDR3aa: CASTGAAVSGNTIYF
d_gene: TRBD2; abundance: NA; v_gene: TRBV10-3; j_gene: TRBJ2-1; CDR3nt: TGTGCCATCAGTGAGTCGACTAGCCATGAGCAGTTCTTC; CDR3aa: CAISESTSHEQFF
d_gene: NA; abundance: NA; v_gene: TRBV27; j_gene: TRBJ1-3; CDR3nt: TGTGCCAGCAGAAGGGGGTATAGCTCTGGAAACACCATATATTTT; CDR3aa: CASRRGYSSGNTIYF
d_gene: NA; abundance: once; v_gene: TRBV6-5; j_gene: TRBJ1-1; CDR3nt: TGTGCCAGCTTCAGGGCGTTAGGCACTGAAGCTTTCTTT; CDR3aa: CASFRALGTEAFF
d_gene: NA; abundance: NA; v_gene: TRBV3-1/TRBV3-2; j_gene: TRBJ1-2; CDR3nt: TGTGCCAGCAGCCAAGAGGGCGGCTATGGCTACACCTTC; CDR3aa: CASSQEGGYGYTF
d_gene: NA; abundance: NA; v_gene: TRBV6-5; j_gene: TRBJ1-2; CDR3nt: TGTGCCAGCAGTTACGACCGGGGACGAAACTATGGCTACACCTTC; CDR3aa: CASSYDRGRNYGYTF
d_gene: NA; abundance: NA; v_gene: TRBV18; j_gene: TRBJ1-2; CDR3nt: TGTGCCAGCTCAGAGAATACGGGAGTCTATGGCTACACCTTC; CDR3aa: CASSENTGVYGYTF
d_gene: NA; abundance: NA; v_gene: TRBV5-1; j_gene: TRBJ2-2; CDR3nt: TGCGCCAGCAGGACCAGCAGAGGGACTGTGACCGGGGAGCTGTTTTTT; CDR3aa: CASRTSRGTVTGELFF
d_gene: NA; abundance: NA; v_gene: TRBV29-1; j_gene: TRBJ1-1; CDR3nt: TGCAGCGTTGAGAGGGAGGAATACACTGAAGCTTTCTTT; CDR3aa: CSVEREEYTEAFF
d_gene: NA; abundance: once; v_gene: TRBV2; j_gene: TRBJ1-5; CDR3nt: TGTGCCAGCAGCGCTCAGACAGAAAATCAGCCCCAGCATTTT; CDR3aa: CASSAQTENQPQHF
d_gene: NA; abundance: NA; v_gene: TRBV6-5; j_gene: TRBJ2-2; CDR3nt: TGTGCCAGCAGTTACGGGGTGAACACCGGGGAGCTGTTTTTT; CDR3aa: CASSYGVNTGELFF
d_gene: NA; abundance: NA; v_gene: TRBV2; j_gene: TRBJ2-2; CDR3nt: TGTGCCAGCAGTGAGGGGCAGGGGCGAGAGGGCGGGGAGCTGTTTTTT; CDR3aa: CASSEGQGREGGELFF
d_gene: NA; abundance: NA; v_gene: TRBV10-3; j_gene: TRBJ2-2; CDR3nt: TGTGCCATCACCGCGGGCACCGGGGAGCTGTTTTTT; CDR3aa: CAITAGTGELFF
d_gene: TRBD1; abundance: NA; v_gene: TRBV9; j_gene: TRBJ1-6; CDR3nt: TGTGCCAGCAGCGTAGACAGGGGGGACTATAATTCACCCCTCCACTTT; CDR3aa: CASSVDRGDYNSPLHF
d_gene: TRBD1; abundance: NA; v_gene: TRBV2; j_gene: TRBJ1-2; CDR3nt: TGTGCCAGCAGTGAAGCGAACTGGGACAGAGGGGGCTACACCTTC; CDR3aa: CASSEANWDRGGYTF
d_gene: NA; abundance: NA; v_gene: TRBV5-1; j_gene: TRBJ1-3; CDR3nt: TGCGCCAGCAGCGAAAATTTGGGGGACACCATATATTTT; CDR3aa: CASSENLGDTIYF
d_gene: TRBD1; abundance: NA; v_gene: TRBV7-8; j_gene: TRBJ1-4; CDR3nt: TGTGCCAGCAGCCTACAGGGGAGGAGTGAAAAACTGTTTTTT; CDR3aa: CASSLQGRSEKLFF
d_gene: NA; abundance: NA; v_gene: TRBV9; j_gene: TRBJ1-6; CDR3nt: TGTGCCAGCAGCCCGCAGGTGTTGAATTCACCCCTCCACTTT; CDR3aa: CASSPQVLNSPLHF
d_gene: TRBD1; abundance: NA; v_gene: TRBV7-9; j_gene: TRBJ2-1; CDR3nt: TGTGCCAGCAGCTTAATGGGACAGGGTCTGTGGAATGAGCAGTTCTTC; CDR3aa: CASSLMGQGLWNEQFF
d_gene: NA; abundance: NA; v_gene: TRBV5-1; j_gene: TRBJ1-1; CDR3nt: TGCGCCAGCAGCTTGGAGGGCACTGAAGCTTTCTTT; CDR3aa: CASSLEGTEAFF
d_gene: NA; abundance: NA; v_gene: TRBV5-1; j_gene: TRBJ1-5; CDR3nt: TGCGCCAGCAGCTTGGGGGAGCAGGGGCAGCCCCAGCATTTT; CDR3aa: CASSLGEQGQPQHF
d_gene: TRBD1; abundance: NA; v_gene: TRBV18; j_gene: TRBJ1-6; CDR3nt: TGTGCCAGCTCAAGCGTACGGGGGAGGGACAGGGAAGGTTCACCCCTCCACTTT; CDR3aa: CASSSVRGRDREGSPLHF